This TCR beta chain was captured in a study of T cell responses to AZD1222 COVID-19 vaccine (dated by TCRdb to the early 2020s). Describing the broader study: TCR sequencing was performed for some 250 trial participants, of whom roughly 200 were given two doses of AZD1222 and some 26 were given two doses of MenACWY control vaccine. Trial participants were enrolled by age into subgroups of 18-55, 56-69 and 70-plus years, and around 140, 26 and 57 TCR-sequenced participants, respectively, were included in these subgroups. On the study overall, not on this receptor specifically: Conclusions about previously exposed vaccinees are limited, since just five to seven AZD1222 recipients were seropositive for SARS-CoV-2 at baseline. The 56-69-year group was small, and its depth increase did not reach significance, likely because of low power. Reportedly, almost half of the unique spike-specific TCRs recognized epitopes lying outside the regions that are mutated in the B.1.351 and B.1.1.7 variants. Spike-specific TCR breadth and depth rose significantly after two AZD1222 doses compared with day 0 and with MenACWY recipients. Because no day 14 peak-response samples were available, repertoires were characterized only after the peak T cell response. Most participants were white British and females outnumbered males, and the authors suggested that clonal diversity may have been underestimated. The whole spike protein was spanned by vaccine-associated CD4 TCRs, and dominant responses were seen in regions 160-218 and 743-854.

Of note for this clone: No antigen is known for it. It has no much larger one-base neighbor in the sample; base qualities were not kept.

Read against the paper, the sample's time point label means: about 28 days (+/-7) after the second vaccine dose. AZD1222 recipients whose second dose came at about 4 weeks and those whose second dose came at about 12 weeks were combined into one group, since spike-specific TCR depth and breadth did not differ between the two schedules. Vaccinee samples were obtained from the UK trials COV001 and COV002, which included a single-blind randomized controlled phase 2/3 trial of AZD1222 (ChAdOx1 nCoV-19) in healthy adults. For TCRbeta chain sequencing, PBMC samples were collected from trial participants at day 0 and at day 28 after the second dose. The CDR3 regions of human TCRbeta chains were subjected to immunosequencing. In the paper's pipeline: Repertoire TCRs were matched against a reference library of SARS-CoV-2-specific TCRs generated with the MIRA antigen-specificity platform. Breadth meant the fraction of unique TCRs that were SARS-CoV-2-associated, whereas depth meant the fraction of total T cells that were SARS-CoV-2-associated. Using the MIRA data, every spike-specific TCR was mapped to the spike region that the TCR reacted to and assigned to either a CD4 or a CD8 class. Log10-transformed breadth and depth values were compared by one-way ANOVA with Sidak's multiple comparisons tests. TCRdb carries this immuneACCESS record with in-frame sequences only. Its versions omit some clonotypes, under half of them owing to an unresolved V gene in the studies checked, with the rest unexplained. V and J calls plus clone size are reproduced from that table; the DNA served to infer D and trimming. The sample table contains 95,000 to 100,000 clones; only one count was recorded for around 87% of them. The top ten hold 9.5% to 13% of the sample.

Based on the germline V gene (reference sequence), the CDR1 and CDR2 sequences are LNHDA and SQIVND. V is pruned by 5 bases and J by 0 bases, leaving 10 bases of the junction without a gene match. The CDR3 measures 17 amino acids from cysteine to phenylalanine. Solely the CDR3 DNA is kept, with 51 bases framed from the first base. The chain was built from TRBV19 and TRBJ1-5, with 7 central nucleotides matching TRBD1. The input for sequencing was peripheral blood, taken 28 days after the second AZD1222 dose. The sequence derives from an adult who received the AZD1222 COVID-19 vaccine. The CDR3 protein sequence reads: CASSGLGQLYSNQPQHF. The DNA sequence follows: TGTGCCAGTAGTGGATTGGGACAGTTATATAGCAATCAGCCCCAGCATTTT.